This passage covers 28 T cell receptor beta chains from one sample sequenced in a study of blood T cell repertoires in COVID-19. Sequencing used immunoSEQ multiplex PCR; TCRdb keeps in-frame clones, though not all of them. The sample has around 140,000 clones, roughly 79% seen once. Source material: peripheral blood. The receptors come from a human donor in a cohort sampled during active COVID-19.

A few counts support this clone. The same CDR3 can be traced to other DNA sequences in this sample. This sequence joins TRBV6-2 or TRBV6-3 and TRBJ1-1; no definite D call. The germline CDR1 and CDR2 sequences are MNHEY and SVGEGT. The V end lost 1 base, the J end lost 2 bases, and 5 bases lay between the germline ends. This CDR3 comprises 13 residues. DNA of the CDR3: TGTGCCAGCAGTTACTATTTAAACACTGAAGCTTTCTTT. As protein: CASSYYLNTEAFF.

The J gene is TRBJ2-5, the V gene TRBV15; weak D call: TRBD2 (5 bases). The length of the CDR3 is 15 residues. The germline gives CDR1 LNHNV, CDR2 YYDKDF (reference sequence). V was pared by 1 base and J by 7 bases, with 16 bases between. The CDR3 is CATSRAHGPRGTQYF. DNA of the CDR3: TGTGCCACCAGCAGAGCTCACGGGCCCCGGGGGACCCAGTACTTC.

The chain joins TRBV5-6 to TRBJ2-7; a possible D gene is TRBD2 (6 bases). The CDR3 has 15 residues. Germline V lookup: CDR1 SGHDT, CDR2 YYEEEE. V was pared by 0 bases and J by 2 bases, with 12 bases between. The CDR3 DNA reads TGTGCCAGCAGCTTGGTACTAGCCGCCACCTACGAGCAGTACTTC. This gives the protein CASSLVLAATYEQYF.

The chain couples TRBV4-2 to TRBJ2-7; 7 nucleotides line up with TRBD1. The CDR3 extends over 14 amino acids. Per the germline V gene, CDR1 is LGHNA and CDR2 is YNFKEQ. V dropped 0 bases and J dropped 3; count of bases not matched to a gene: 2. As DNA, the CDR3 is TGTGCCAGCAGCCAAGACAGGACAGGCTACGAGCAGTACTTC. It specifies CASSQDRTGYEQYF.

This clone came up once. The V and J genes are TRBV18 and TRBJ2-5, with 10 bases identical to TRBD1. Germline CDR1 reads KGHSH; CDR2 reads LQKENI. V dropped 8 bases and J dropped 4; count of bases not matched to a gene: 7. This CDR3 comprises 14 residues. The CDR3 reads CASTRTGGPETQYF. In DNA form, the CDR3 reads TGTGCCAGCACCAGGACAGGGGGGCCAGAGACCCAGTACTTC.

J is TRBJ2-7 and V is TRBV5-1, with 7 positions matching TRBD1. The germline CDR1 and CDR2 sequences are SGHRS and YFSETQ. V was clipped by 0 bases and J by 6 bases; unmatched bases: 0. The CDR3 runs to 12 residues. The CDR3 region is CASSLGQGEQYF. The CDR3 region has the DNA TGCGCCAGCAGCTTGGGACAGGGCGAGCAGTACTTC.

The chain combines TRBV28 with TRBJ2-5; a possible D gene is TRBD2 (6 bases). Germline lookup yields CDR1 MDHEN and CDR2 SYDVKM. The CDR3 has 13 amino acids. V shed 6 bases and J shed 5 bases, with 13 bases lying between them. CDR3 region: CASRGGGLETQYF. DNA of the CDR3: TGTGCCAGCAGGGGAGGAGGGTTGGAGACCCAGTACTTC.

This clone was seen a single time. V usage is TRBV24-1 and J usage is TRBJ2-7; D is possibly TRBD1 (6 bases). Germline loops: CDR1 KGHDR, CDR2 SFDVKD. The CDR3 is 14 residues long. V was clipped by 7 bases and J by 5 bases, with 17 bases between them. The chain's CDR3 is CATSAGTLDHEQYF. The DNA of the CDR3 is TGTGCCACCAGCGCCGGGACATTGGACCACGAGCAGTACTTC.

DNA of the CDR3: TGCGCCAGCGCCGGGACAGGGTTAGGGAGGATCTACAATGAGCAGTTCTTC. Protein: CASAGTGLGRIYNEQFF. V gene TRBV10-1 combines with J gene TRBJ2-1, with TRBD1 matching over 9 bases. CDR3 size: 17 residues. Germline V gives CDR1 WNHNN, CDR2 SYGVQD (reference sequence). V gave up 8 bases and J gave up 3 bases; unmatched junction bases: 14.

This clone showed up just once. In nucleotides, the CDR3 is TGTGCCAGCAGCAGGGGTTATGGGGATGAGCAGTTCTTC. Amino acids: CASSRGYGDEQFF. The chain employs TRBV7-2 and TRBJ2-1; TRBD1 is a possible D gene (5 bases). The CDR3 totals 13 residues. Germline CDR1 is SGHTA and CDR2 is FQGNSA. The V gene lost 5 bases and the J gene lost 8 bases, with 13 bases spanning the gap.

The rearrangement uses TRBV28 and TRBJ2-3; 9 bases are shared with TRBD1. The length of the CDR3 is 15 residues. Germline CDR1 is MDHEN and CDR2 is SYDVKM. V trimming: 5 bases; J trimming: 3 bases; junction bases outside the gene matches: 6. CDR3 coding DNA: TGTGCCAGCAGTCGCAGGGACAGGGAGACAGATACGCAGTATTTT. Translated: CASSRRDRETDTQYF.

The chain recombines TRBV7-9 with TRBJ1-2; no clear D. The germline V and J ends were trimmed by 6 bases and 8 bases, with 22 bases remaining between them. This CDR3 spans 15 amino acids. Germline V gene data show CDR1 as SEHNR and CDR2 as FQNEAQ (reference sequence). The CDR3 is CASSQDVQAWWGYTF. Written as DNA, the CDR3 is TGTGCCAGCAGTCAAGATGTGCAGGCTTGGTGGGGCTACACCTTC.

The chain recombines TRBV20-1 with TRBJ2-1; D gene uncertain. The CDR3 length is 11 residues. The V end lost 6 bases, the J end lost 4 bases, and 7 bases lay between the germline ends. CDR1 and CDR2 (germline): DFQATT, SNEGSKA (reference sequence). The CDR3 nucleotides are TGCAGTGCCGACACTTACAATGAGCAGTTCTTC. Amino acid sequence: CSADTYNEQFF.

This chain uses TRBV28 with TRBJ1-4; 9 bases fit TRBD1. Germline CDR1 and CDR2: MDHEN and SYDVKM. The CDR3 runs to 16 residues. The V segment lost 2 bases and the J segment 0 bases; nucleotides outside the gene matches: 1. CDR3: CASSLGTGTTNEKLFF. The CDR3 nucleotides are TGTGCCAGCAGTTTAGGGACAGGGACAACTAATGAAAAACTGTTTTTT. Full variable domain (missing parts from reference TRBV28 and TRBJ1-4): DVKVTQSSRYLVKRTGEKVFLECVQDMDHENMFWYRQDPGLGLRLIYFSYDVKMKEKGDIPEGYSVSREKKERFSLILESASTNQTSMYLCASSLGTGTTNEKLFFGSGTQLSVL.

V gene TRBV11-2 combines with J gene TRBJ2-2; 8 bases match TRBD1. The germline CDR1 and CDR2 sequences are SGHAT and FQNNGV. This CDR3 comprises 15 residues. Trimming removed 3 bases from V and 6 bases from J; junction bases left unmatched: 6. CDR3 residues: CASSFPTGVAGELFF. The CDR3, as DNA: TGTGCCAGCAGCTTTCCGACAGGGGTTGCCGGGGAGCTGTTTTTT.

The rearrangement links TRBV19 to TRBJ2-1; TRBD1 aligns across 7 bases. The CDR3 extends over 15 amino acids. Germline V gene sequence: CDR1 LNHDA, CDR2 SQIVND (reference sequence). Losses at the gene ends were 2 bases for V and 4 bases for J; bases not matched to a gene: 5. The CDR3 loop reads CASSIPDRAYNEQFF. Here the CDR3 DNA reads TGTGCCAGTAGTATACCCGACAGGGCGTACAATGAGCAGTTCTTC.

The chain employs TRBV4-2 and TRBJ2-3; 10 bases map to TRBD2. From germline, CDR1 is LGHNA and CDR2 YNFKEQ. Trimming at V came to 1 base and at J to 6 bases, leaving 16 bases not matched to a gene. This CDR3 region has 19 residues. The CDR3 DNA reads TGTGCCAGCAGCCAAGCCCCTAGTTCAGCGGGAGGGCGGGCGGATACGCAGTATTTT. Its translation: CASSQAPSSAGGRADTQYF.

J is TRBJ2-3 and V is TRBV28; 9 bases map to TRBD2. CDR1 is MDHEN and CDR2 is SYDVKM in the germline V gene. The trim removed 4 bases at V and 1 base at J, leaving 3 bases unmatched. The CDR3 is made up of 15 amino acids. The CDR3 sequence: CASSSLAGGTDTQYF. Here the CDR3 DNA reads TGTGCCAGCAGTTCCTTAGCGGGGGGCACAGATACGCAGTATTTT.

The chain combines TRBV5-6 with TRBJ1-1, with TRBD1 identical over 7 bases. The CDR3 runs to 14 residues. Unmatched junction bases numbered 7, after V lost 4 bases and J lost 4 bases. Germline assignment: CDR1 SGHDT and CDR2 YYEEEE. CDR3 residues: CASSPPTGSTEAFF. CDR3 coding DNA: TGTGCCAGCAGCCCACCGACAGGGAGCACTGAAGCTTTCTTT.

J is TRBJ2-1 and V is TRBV24-1; the match to TRBD2 covers 8 bases. Germline CDR1 and CDR2: KGHDR and SFDVKD. The CDR3 loop spans 15 amino acids. V lost 7 bases to trimming and J lost 7 bases; unmatched junction nucleotides: 11. The CDR3 nucleotides read TGTGCCACCAGCGGGGCCGGGAGGGCCACGAATGAGCAGTTCTTC. This sequence encodes CATSGAGRATNEQFF.

The chain recombines TRBV18 with TRBJ2-1, with 11 positions matching TRBD1. V trimming: 6 bases; J trimming: 3 bases; junction bases outside the gene matches: 13. Germline V gene data show CDR1 as KGHSH and CDR2 as LQKENI. The CDR3 contains 18 residues. The CDR3 nucleotides read TGTGCCAGCTCCCGCACCCCTCCGGGGACAGGGGGCTACAATGAGCAGTTCTTC. Residues: CASSRTPPGTGGYNEQFF.

This chain connects TRBV6-2 or TRBV6-3 to TRBJ2-7; 7 bases match TRBD1. The V and J ends lost 2 bases and 0 bases, in that order; junction bases with no gene match: 7. The CDR3 consists of 16 residues. Germline CDR1 MNHEY, CDR2 SVGEGT. The CDR3: CASSYGQGVYSYEQYF. In DNA, the CDR3 is TGTGCCAGCAGTTACGGGCAGGGGGTTTACTCCTACGAGCAGTACTTC.

This chain uses TRBV7-2 with TRBJ2-1; tentatively, D is TRBD2 (6 bases). Trimming removed 5 bases at V and 2 bases at J, with 13 bases between. The length of the CDR3 is 15 residues. Germline V gene data show CDR1 as SGHTA and CDR2 as FQGNSA. The CDR3 is CASSQGTLTYNEQFF. CDR3 nucleotides: TGTGCCAGCAGCCAAGGGACTTTGACCTACAATGAGCAGTTCTTC.

The rearrangement joins TRBV5-1 to TRBJ2-3, with 7 bases fitting TRBD2. CDR3 length: 15 residues. CDR1 is SGHRS, CDR2 YFSETQ, per germline. V lost 3 bases, J lost 2 bases, and 6 bases stayed unmatched. In nucleotides, the CDR3 is TGCGCCAGCAGCTCCTTAGCGGGTGTCACAGATACGCAGTATTTT. This gives the protein CASSSLAGVTDTQYF.

This clone was seen a few times. The J gene is TRBJ1-1, the V gene TRBV5-1, with D tentatively TRBD1 (6 bases). This CDR3 contains 13 residues. Trimming left V 0 bases short and J 7 bases short, with 10 bases between. Germline-derived CDR1 and CDR2 are SGHRS and YFSETQ. CDR3 coding DNA: TGCGCCAGCAGCTTGGACAGGGCTTTTGAAGCTTTCTTT. Amino acid sequence: CASSLDRAFEAFF.

The J gene is TRBJ2-1, the V gene TRBV20-1; D perhaps matches TRBD2 (5 bases). V was shortened by 6 bases and J by 9 bases, with 12 bases between the two germline ends. Looked up from germline, CDR1 is DFQATT and CDR2 is SNEGSKA (reference sequence). The CDR3 is 11 amino acids. The CDR3 bases are TGCAGTGCCAGAATAGCGCTTGAGCAGTTCTTC. It codes for CSARIALEQFF.

This chain uses TRBV29-1 with TRBJ2-4; D call uncertain. The CDR3 is 10 residues long. CDR1 SQVTM and CDR2 ANQGSEA come from the germline V gene. The germline V and J ends were trimmed by 6 bases and 4 bases, with 4 bases remaining between them. For the CDR3, the DNA is TGCAGCGTACGGAAAAACATTCAGTACTTC. As protein: CSVRKNIQYF. Supplemented by reference TRBV29-1 and TRBJ2-4, the full variable domain reads SAVISQKPSRDICQRGTSLTIQCQVDSQVTMMFWYRQQPGQSLTLIATANQGSEATYESGFVIDKFPISRPNLTFSTLTVSNMSPEDSSIYLCSVRKNIQYFGAGTRLSVL.

The rearrangement links TRBV29-1 to TRBJ1-1; no definite D call. Germline V gene lookup returns CDR1 SQVTM and CDR2 ANQGSEA. The CDR3 runs 13 residues. Trimming cost V 4 bases and J 5 bases, with 14 bases left between them. CDR3 amino acids: CSVGQSLGTEAFF. For the CDR3, the DNA is TGCAGCGTTGGTCAGTCACTAGGGACTGAAGCTTTCTTT.